This TCR beta chain was sequenced in a study of vaccination effects on CD4 cells after COVID-19. Regarding the study as a whole: A shortage of convalescent patients and an absence of early post-infection timepoints characterized the study. Healthy vaccinees showed cross-reactivity with common cold coronaviruses in only 1 of 255 vaccine-induced clones. Infection-derived and vaccine-derived clones contracted markedly late after vaccination.

Antigen-specific CD4+ T cells were expanded (with viral peptide pools) by the ViraFEST assay ahead of sequencing. Having been cultured for under twelve days, the cells underwent CD4+ T cell isolation. The vaccine recipients had no prior SARS-CoV-2 infection, with negative nucleocapsid antibodies. In culture with approximately 10 IU/ml IL-2 and about 10 ug/ml peptides, PBMC were grown at a few million per well. The method was immunoSEQ multiplex PCR; TCRdb's version includes in-frame clones alone and lacks a portion of them. The repertoire holds roughly 65,000 clones, with less than 85% as singletons. There are a few counts of this clone. Its target is not known. The sequence came from a human donor who received a COVID-19 vaccine. The specimen was CD4+ T cells from PBMCs cultured with HCoV-NL63 spike peptides, collected before COVID-19 vaccination.

This chain's CDR3 is CASSPSRIQGANTGELFF. The CDR3 DNA is TGTGCCAGCAGTCCTAGCCGGATACAGGGGGCGAACACCGGGGAGCTGTTTTTT. V and J are TRBV6-6 and TRBJ2-2; TRBD1 agrees at 8 bases. Per germline, CDR1 MNHNY and CDR2 SVGAGI (reference sequence). Unmatched junction bases numbered 11, after V lost 5 bases and J lost 0 bases. CDR3 size: 18 residues.